Following are 6 T cell receptor beta chains from one sample sequenced in a study of blood T cell repertoires in COVID-19. Measured with immunoSEQ multiplex PCR; TCRdb has only the in-frame clones, and not every one. The sample carries 130,000 or so clones, approximately 68% recorded once. The sequencing input was peripheral blood. These receptors originate from a woman aged 70-85 years with acute or convalescent COVID-19.

The chain is built from TRBV13 and TRBJ2-3; D is unclear. The V gene lost 2 bases and the J gene lost 1 base, with 4 bases spanning the gap. The CDR3 runs to 13 residues. Germline V gene lookup returns CDR1 PRHDT and CDR2 FYEKMQ (reference sequence). The CDR3 reads CASSLQGTDTQYF. DNA of the CDR3: TGTGCCAGCAGCTTACAGGGCACAGATACGCAGTATTTT.

The genes are TRBV7-8 and TRBJ2-2; 7 bases are a match to TRBD2. The V gene's germline CDR1 is SGHVS and CDR2 FQNEAQ. The CDR3 is 16 residues long. Trimming took 1 base from V and 5 from J; bases not matched to a gene: 7. The CDR3 nucleotides are TGTGCCAGCAGCTTAGGGCGGACTAGTCGGACCGGGGAGCTGTTTTTT. Its translation: CASSLGRTSRTGELFF. Full variable domain (missing parts from reference TRBV7-8 and TRBJ2-2): GAGVSQSPRYKVAKRGQDVALRCDPISGHVSLFWYQQALGQGPEFLTYFQNEAQLDKSGLPSDRFFAERPEGSVSTLKIQRTQQEDSAVYLCASSLGRTSRTGELFFGEGSRLTVL.

The chain recombines TRBV7-2 with TRBJ1-5; unclear D gene. Germline-derived CDR1 and CDR2 are SGHTA and FQGNSA. The length of the CDR3 is 16 residues. The V end was cut by 3 bases, the J end by 1 base, with 13 bases between. CDR3 sequence (DNA): TGTGCCAGCAGCTTTAAGGGAGGGTCAAGCAATCAGCCCCAGCATTTT. This sequence encodes CASSFKGGSSNQPQHF.

The V gene is TRBV5-1, the J gene TRBJ2-3; 12 bases are shared with TRBD2. Germline loops: CDR1 SGHRS, CDR2 YFSETQ. CDR3 length equals 16 residues. J gave up 3 bases and V 6 bases, and 8 bases lay outside the gene matches. CDR3 nucleotides: TGCGCCAGCAACGATCTAGCGGGGGGGCCGACAGATACGCAGTATTTT. Translation gives CASNDLAGGPTDTQYF. Full variable domain (rest looked up from reference TRBV5-1 and TRBJ2-3): KAGVTQTPRYLIKTRGQQVTLSCSPISGHRSVSWYQQTPGQGLQFLFEYFSETQRNKGNFPGRFSGRQFSNSRSEMNVSTLELGDSALYLCASNDLAGGPTDTQYFGPGTRLTVL.

The chain links TRBV12-3 or TRBV12-4 to TRBJ2-7, with D tentatively TRBD1 (6 bases). There are 12 residues in the CDR3. Trimming stripped 3 bases from V and 3 bases from J, with 6 bases between. The CDR3 bases are TGTGCCAGCAGTTTGGACAGCTACGAGCAGTACTTC. It is translated as CASSLDSYEQYF.

This clone came up a few times. This sequence joins TRBV7-9 and TRBJ1-4, with D tentatively TRBD1 (5 bases). The CDR3 loop spans 16 amino acids. Per germline, CDR1 SEHNR and CDR2 FQNEAQ (reference sequence). Deletions cut 5 bases from V and 0 bases from J, with 13 bases between. CDR3 nucleotides: TGTGCCAGCAGCCAGGCAGCGACAGCAACTAATGAAAAACTGTTTTTT. The encoded protein is CASSQAATATNEKLFF.